This passage covers 27 T cell receptor beta chains from one sample sequenced in a study of response to subunit inactivated influenza vaccine. MiXCR was run by TCRdb on the RT-PCR reads, yielding one entry per CDR3 protein. In the table there are about 570,000 distinct CDR3 sequences, about 11% of which are singletons. These data are also associated with another study on T cells expressing NK-cell markers. That report adds: cDNA encoding TCR beta was synthesized via 5'RACE template switching incorporating UMIs.

Here the sequenced sample was PBMCs from blood, taken on the day of vaccination. The receptors stem from a man aged 45 to 65 who received an inactivated influenza vaccine.

The gene calls are TRBV19 and TRBJ2-7; D call uncertain. The V end lost 3 bases, the J end lost 3 bases, and 12 bases lay between the germline ends. The CDR3 is 14 residues long. In germline, CDR1 is LNHDA, CDR2 SQIVND (reference sequence). The CDR3 reads CASSIGTVGYEQYF. CDR3 in DNA: TGTGCCAGTAGTATTGGTACAGTCGGCTACGAGCAGTACTTC.

This clonotype was seen ten or more times. The CDR3 bases are TGTGCCAGCAGCCCCCCGGGGAGGGATAATTCACCCCTCCACTTT. Protein product: CASSPPGRDNSPLHF. The genes are TRBV3-1 and TRBJ1-6; D is unclear. This CDR3 has 15 residues. The germline V gene has CDR1 LGHDT and CDR2 YNNKEL (reference sequence). V lost 4 bases to trimming and J lost 5 bases, with 12 bases between them.

The rearrangement joins TRBV27 to TRBJ1-5; D possibly corresponds to TRBD1 (5 bases). Between the trimmed V and J ends, which lost 6 bases and 7 bases, there was a span of 13 bases. Germline V lookup: CDR1 MNHEY, CDR2 SMNVEV (reference sequence). CDR3 size: 13 residues. The CDR3 is CASSRGVRQPQHF. The CDR3 DNA reads as TGTGCCAGCAGCCGGGGGGTTAGGCAGCCCCAGCATTTT.

This chain links TRBV24-1 with TRBJ2-1, with D possibly matching TRBD2 (6 bases). The V gene's germline CDR1 is KGHDR and CDR2 SFDVKD. Trimming removed 4 bases from V and 4 bases from J, with 10 bases in between. This CDR3 comprises 14 residues. The chain's CDR3 is CATSDGGEYNEQFF. Written as DNA, the CDR3 is TGTGCCACCAGTGACGGCGGGGAATACAATGAGCAGTTCTTC.

To note about this clonotype: An end of the junction differs from the germline gene, which may be a read error. The chain employs TRBV29-1 and TRBJ2-1, with TRBD2 identical over 11 bases. The CDR3 has 12 residues. The germline gives CDR1 SQVTM, CDR2 ANQGSEA. CDR3 loop: CSVGVAGGPCTF. The CDR3 nucleotides read TGCAGCGTTGGAGTAGCGGGGGGGCCTTGTACGTTC.

This clonotype appeared many times. The rearrangement uses TRBV12-3 or TRBV12-4 and TRBJ2-3, with D uncertain. The CDR3 loop spans 12 amino acids. V was clipped by 4 bases and J by 7 bases, with 9 bases between them. Here the CDR3 DNA reads TGTGCCAGCAGTTCGACCTCCTATACGCAGTATTTT. Encoded protein: CASSSTSYTQYF.

This clonotype occurred many times. The V gene is TRBV12-3 or TRBV12-4, the J gene TRBJ2-2; 10 bases agree with TRBD2. The CDR3 runs 14 residues. The V segment lost 5 bases and the J segment 7 bases; nucleotides outside the gene matches: 4. The DNA for the CDR3 is TGTGCCAGCAGTCCTAGCGGGAGAGGCGGGGAGCTGTTTTTT. Residues: CASSPSGRGGELFF.

J is TRBJ2-3 and V is TRBV6-1; D tentatively fits TRBD1 or TRBD2 (5 bases each). The CDR3 length is 14 residues. Germline V lookup: CDR1 MNHNS, CDR2 SASEGT. The V gene lost 6 bases and the J gene lost 4 bases, with 14 bases spanning the gap. In DNA form, the CDR3 reads TGTGCCAGCAGCCAACTGGGGGTGGCAGATACGCAGTATTTT. It codes for CASSQLGVADTQYF.

This clonotype was seen many times. The CDR3 sequence is CASSYSGSADVLTF. The CDR3, as DNA: TGTGCCAGCAGCTACTCCGGGTCCGCCGACGTCCTGACTTTC. The rearrangement joins TRBV7-2 to TRBJ2-6; D is undetermined. CDR3 length: 14 amino acids. Trimming stripped 4 bases from V and 11 bases from J, with 15 bases between. Germline lookup yields CDR1 SGHTA and CDR2 FQGNSA.

This clonotype turned up a few times. The chain employs TRBV5-1 and TRBJ1-6; 10 bases line up with TRBD1. J lost 8 bases, V lost 4 bases, and 15 bases had no gene match. The germline V gene encodes CDR1 SGHRS and CDR2 YFSETQ. CDR3 size: 18 residues. CDR3 in DNA: TGCGCCAGCAGCCCCCTTCCGGGACAGGGGAGTGGGGATTCACCCCTCCACTTT. Amino acid sequence: CASSPLPGQGSGDSPLHF.

This clonotype appeared a few times. The chain couples TRBV20-1 to TRBJ1-5, with D unclear. This CDR3 spans 12 amino acids. Germline lookup yields CDR1 DFQATT and CDR2 SNEGSKA (reference sequence). The V and J ends lost 3 bases and 3 bases respectively, with 6 bases between them. CDR3 nucleotide sequence: TGCAGTGCTAGTCCCTTCAATCAGCCCCAGCATTTT. Its protein product is CSASPFNQPQHF.

There are a few counts of this clonotype. The chain is built from TRBV12-3 or TRBV12-4 and TRBJ1-4; TRBD1 matches 7 bases. The ends lost 6 bases at V and 6 bases at J; junction bases unmatched: 7. The CDR3 consists of 14 residues. The CDR3 spells CASRRQGWDEKLFF. The CDR3 DNA reads TGTGCCAGCAGGCGACAGGGTTGGGATGAAAAACTGTTTTTT.

This clonotype was detected many times. The rearrangement joins TRBV29-1 to TRBJ2-7; 8 positions match TRBD2. The CDR3 loop spans 17 amino acids. The trim removed 0 bases at V and 2 bases at J, leaving 12 bases unmatched. Germline V CDR1 and CDR2: SQVTM, ANQGSEA. As DNA, the CDR3 is TGCAGCGTTGAAGAGAATGTCGGGAGGGCCGGTCCCTACGAGCAGTACTTC. Amino acid sequence: CSVEENVGRAGPYEQYF.

The J gene is TRBJ2-2, the V gene TRBV27; tentatively, D is TRBD2 (6 bases). Germline-derived CDR1 and CDR2 are MNHEY and SMNVEV (reference sequence). This CDR3 region has 15 residues. V lost 3 bases and J 6 bases, leaving 14 bases between the germline ends. The CDR3, as DNA: TGTGCCAGCAGTTTGTCTCGGGGGAGCTCCGGGGAGCTGTTTTTT. Its protein product is CASSLSRGSSGELFF.

This clonotype was detected only a few times. The V call is TRBV9, the J call TRBJ1-1, with D perhaps matching TRBD1 (6 bases). This CDR3 has 14 amino acids. V lost 4 bases to trimming and J lost 5 bases, with 15 bases between them. Germline loops: CDR1 SGDLS, CDR2 YYNGEE. CDR3: CASSWDTAGTEAFF. CDR3 DNA: TGTGCCAGCAGCTGGGACACCGCAGGGACTGAAGCTTTCTTT.

The table lists this clonotype with many counts. V and J are TRBV20-1 and TRBJ2-7; D remains ambiguous. CDR3 length: 9 amino acids. Germline V CDR1 and CDR2: DFQATT, SNEGSKA (reference sequence). Between the trimmed V and J ends, which lost 6 bases and 3 bases, there was a span of 3 bases. This chain's CDR3 is CSAGYEQYF. In nucleotides, the CDR3 is TGCAGTGCCGGCTACGAGCAGTACTTC.

Concerning this clonotype: One base away lies a much larger clone, so this may be a sequencing read error. This rearrangement joins TRBV25-1 to TRBJ1-5; D call uncertain. This CDR3 is 12 amino acids long. The V gene's germline CDR1 is MGHDK and CDR2 SYGVNS. Here the CDR3 DNA reads TGTCCCAGCAGTGACAACAATCAGCCCCAGCATTTT. This sequence encodes CPSSDNNQPQHF.

This clonotype was counted only a few times. The rearrangement links TRBV28 to TRBJ2-4, with D uncertain. The CDR3 spans 13 residues. The germline CDR1 and CDR2 sequences are MDHEN and SYDVKM. Trimming removed 5 bases from V and 0 bases from J, with 5 bases in between. The CDR3 bases are TGTGCCAGCAGTCTTGGAGCCAAAAACATTCAGTACTTC. Protein: CASSLGAKNIQYF.

This chain joins TRBV28 and TRBJ2-7; either TRBD1 or TRBD2 may supply D (5 bases each). This CDR3 contains 16 residues. Germline CDR1 MDHEN, CDR2 SYDVKM. Trimming took 1 base from V and 2 from J, leaving 15 bases between them. This chain's CDR3 is CASSLLSGTATYEQYF. CDR3 DNA: TGTGCCAGCAGTTTATTATCCGGGACGGCTACCTACGAGCAGTACTTC.

The V and J genes are TRBV7-8 and TRBJ2-2; D remains ambiguous. CDR1 and CDR2 from the germline V gene are SGHVS and FQNEAQ. Between the trimmed V and J ends, which lost 5 bases and 1 base, there was a span of 11 bases. The CDR3 extends over 15 amino acids. The DNA for the CDR3 is TGTGCCAGCAGCGGCCGGCGACAGAACACCGGGGAGCTGTTTTTT. This codes for CASSGRRQNTGELFF.

This clonotype was observed a few times. The chain is built from TRBV5-1 and TRBJ1-3; D unclear. V was cut by 0 bases and J by 0 bases, with 16 bases left in between. Germline-derived CDR1 and CDR2 are SGHRS and YFSETQ. CDR3 length: 18 residues. The CDR3, as DNA: TGCGCCAGCAGCTTGGGCCGCTGGGGAGGGATCTCTGGAAACACCATATATTTT. It encodes CASSLGRWGGISGNTIYF. The entire variable domain, with the rest obtained from reference TRBV5-1 and TRBJ1-3, is as follows: KAGVTQTPRYLIKTRGQQVTLSCSPISGHRSVSWYQQTPGQGLQFLFEYFSETQRNKGNFPGRFSGRQFSNSRSEMNVSTLELGDSALYLCASSLGRWGGISGNTIYFGEGSWLTVV.

The chain is built from TRBV6-1 and TRBJ2-7; possible D gene TRBD1, 6 bases. The V gene's germline CDR1 is MNHNS and CDR2 SASEGT. The CDR3 is 16 residues long. Trimming cost V 5 bases and J 3 bases, with 20 bases left between them. CDR3 nucleotide sequence: TGTGCCAGCAGTAAACAACAGGGCATTACGGACTACGAGCAGTACTTC. Translating gives CASSKQQGITDYEQYF.

The chain joins TRBV6-1 to TRBJ2-2; TRBD1 matches 9 bases. Germline values: CDR1 MNHNS, CDR2 SASEGT. The CDR3 runs to 14 residues. With 6 bases clipped from V and 8 bases from J, the junction kept 7 bases outside the gene matches. CDR3 sequence (DNA): TGTGCCAGCAGCCCCGGGACAGGGCGTGGGGAGCTGTTTTTT. It specifies CASSPGTGRGELFF.

This clonotype was detected a few times. The chain carries TRBV28 and TRBJ1-6; the match to TRBD1 covers 9 bases. This CDR3 region has 18 residues. V trimming: 3 bases; J trimming: 7 bases; junction bases outside the gene matches: 13. The germline CDR1 and CDR2 sequences are MDHEN and SYDVKM. CDR3 coding DNA: TGTGCCAGCAGTTTGCTCCACCCGGGACAGGGAGACAATTCACCCCTCCACTTT. Translated: CASSLLHPGQGDNSPLHF. The full variable domain, rest sourced from reference TRBV28 and TRBJ1-6, is DVKVTQSSRYLVKRTGEKVFLECVQDMDHENMFWYRQDPGLGLRLIYFSYDVKMKEKGDIPEGYSVSREKKERFSLILESASTNQTSMYLCASSLLHPGQGDNSPLHFGNGTRLTVT.

The chain employs TRBV29-1 and TRBJ2-1; D uncertain. CDR3 length equals 10 residues. Germline CDR1 and CDR2: SQVTM and ANQGSEA. V lost 4 bases to trimming and J lost 7 bases, with 5 bases between them. The CDR3 coding sequence is TGCAGCGTTGTGAGGAATGAGCAGTTCTTC. Its protein is CSVVRNEQFF.

This clonotype was counted between two and nine times. This chain joins TRBV28 and TRBJ1-5; D remains ambiguous. Germline CDR1 is MDHEN and CDR2 is SYDVKM. This CDR3 spans 11 amino acids. The V end was cut by 6 bases, the J end by 11 bases, with 11 bases between. CDR3 sequence (DNA): TGTGCCAGCAGCACAATCGGGGCCCAGCATTTT. Its translation: CASSTIGAQHF. The whole variable domain, remainder taken from reference TRBV28 and TRBJ1-5, is DVKVTQSSRYLVKRTGEKVFLECVQDMDHENMFWYRQDPGLGLRLIYFSYDVKMKEKGDIPEGYSVSREKKERFSLILESASTNQTSMYLCASSTIGAQHFGDGTRLSIL.

The chain uses TRBV29-1 and TRBJ1-2, with unresolved D. V lost 3 bases to trimming and J lost 10 bases, with 18 bases between them. CDR1 is SQVTM and CDR2 is ANQGSEA in the germline V gene. This CDR3 spans 13 amino acids. Here the CDR3 DNA reads TGCAGCGTTGAGCAACTTCCCGGCTGGATCTACACCTTC. Protein sequence: CSVEQLPGWIYTF. Together with reference TRBV29-1 and TRBJ1-2, the CDR3 gives the full variable domain: SAVISQKPSRDICQRGTSLTIQCQVDSQVTMMFWYRQQPGQSLTLIATANQGSEATYESGFVIDKFPISRPNLTFSTLTVSNMSPEDSSIYLCSVEQLPGWIYTFGSGTRLTVV.